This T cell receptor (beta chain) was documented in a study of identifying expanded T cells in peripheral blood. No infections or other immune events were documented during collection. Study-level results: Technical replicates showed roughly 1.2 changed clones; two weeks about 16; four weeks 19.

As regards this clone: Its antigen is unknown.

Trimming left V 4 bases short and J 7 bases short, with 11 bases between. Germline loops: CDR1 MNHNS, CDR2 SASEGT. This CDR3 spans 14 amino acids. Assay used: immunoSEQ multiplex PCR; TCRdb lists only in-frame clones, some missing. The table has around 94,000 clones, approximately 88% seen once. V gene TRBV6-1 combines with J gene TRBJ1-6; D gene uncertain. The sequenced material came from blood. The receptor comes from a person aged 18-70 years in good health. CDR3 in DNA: TGTGCCAGCAGTGCATCCACGACAAATTCACCCCTCCACTTT. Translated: CASSASTTNSPLHF.